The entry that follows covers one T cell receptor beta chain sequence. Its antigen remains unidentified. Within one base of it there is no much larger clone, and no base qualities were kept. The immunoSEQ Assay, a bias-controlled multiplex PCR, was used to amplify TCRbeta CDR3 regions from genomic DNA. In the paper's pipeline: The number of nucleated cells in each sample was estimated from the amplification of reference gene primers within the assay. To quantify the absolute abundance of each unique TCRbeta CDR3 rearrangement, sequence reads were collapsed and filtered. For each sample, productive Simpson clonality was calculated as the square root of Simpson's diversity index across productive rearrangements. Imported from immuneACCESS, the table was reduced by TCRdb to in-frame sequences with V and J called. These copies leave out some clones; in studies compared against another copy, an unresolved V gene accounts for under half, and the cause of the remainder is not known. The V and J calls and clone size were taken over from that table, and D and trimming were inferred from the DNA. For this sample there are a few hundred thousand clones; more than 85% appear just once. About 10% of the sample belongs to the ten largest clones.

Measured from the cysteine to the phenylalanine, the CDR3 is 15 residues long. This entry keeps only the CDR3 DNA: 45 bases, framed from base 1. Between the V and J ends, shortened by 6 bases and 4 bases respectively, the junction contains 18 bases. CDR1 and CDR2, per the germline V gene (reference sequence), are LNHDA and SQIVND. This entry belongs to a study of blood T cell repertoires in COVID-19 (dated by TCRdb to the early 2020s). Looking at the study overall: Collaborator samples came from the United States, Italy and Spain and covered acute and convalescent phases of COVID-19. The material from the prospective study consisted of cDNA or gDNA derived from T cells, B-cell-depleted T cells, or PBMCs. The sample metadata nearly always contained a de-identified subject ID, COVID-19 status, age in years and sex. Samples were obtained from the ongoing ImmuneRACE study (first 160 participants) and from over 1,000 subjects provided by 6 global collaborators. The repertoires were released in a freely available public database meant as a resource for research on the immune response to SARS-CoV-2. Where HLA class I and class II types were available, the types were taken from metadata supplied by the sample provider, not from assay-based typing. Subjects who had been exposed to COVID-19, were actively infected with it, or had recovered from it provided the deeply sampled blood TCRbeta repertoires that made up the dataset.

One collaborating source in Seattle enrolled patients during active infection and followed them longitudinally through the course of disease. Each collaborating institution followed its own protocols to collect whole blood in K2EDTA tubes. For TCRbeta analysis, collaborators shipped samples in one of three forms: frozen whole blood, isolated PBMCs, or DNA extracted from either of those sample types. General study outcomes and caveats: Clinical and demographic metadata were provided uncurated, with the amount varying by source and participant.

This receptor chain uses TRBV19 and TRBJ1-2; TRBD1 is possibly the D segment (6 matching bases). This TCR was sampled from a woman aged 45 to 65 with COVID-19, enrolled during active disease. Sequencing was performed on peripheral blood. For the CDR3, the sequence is CASRVTGSEGYGYTF. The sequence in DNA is TGTGCCAGTAGAGTTACAGGGTCGGAAGGCTATGGCTACACCTTC.